This entry lists 6 T cell receptor beta chains sequenced from one sample in a study of early T cells in non-severe SARS-CoV-2 infection. MiXCR was run by TCRdb on the 5' RACE reads, yielding one entry per CDR3 protein. The sample holds about 100,000 distinct CDR3 sequences, roughly an eighth seen once. The sequenced sample consisted of whole blood. Source of these receptors: an adult who was a healthcare worker with PCR-confirmed SARS-CoV-2 infection or an uninfected control (not recorded which).

The chain employs TRBV28 and TRBJ1-1, with a tentative D call TRBD1 (6 bases). V lost 7 bases and J lost 2, with 20 bases in between. The CDR3 is 16 amino acids. Germline CDR1 reads MDHEN; CDR2 reads SYDVKM. The CDR3 sequence is CASNYDTGLINTEAFF. CDR3 bases: TGTGCCAGCAATTATGATACAGGGCTGATAAACACTGAAGCTTTCTTT.

This clonotype has at least ten counts. The chain recombines TRBV5-1 with TRBJ2-7; 11 bases map to TRBD2. The CDR3 totals 16 residues. The germline V gene encodes CDR1 SGHRS and CDR2 YFSETQ. The junction had 11 bases not matched to a gene; V was cut back by 4 bases and J by 5 bases. The CDR3 loop reads CASSPRASGGINEQYF. The CDR3 DNA reads as TGCGCCAGCAGCCCACGGGCTAGCGGGGGGATCAACGAGCAGTACTTC. The complete variable domain, with remaining parts taken from reference TRBV5-1 and TRBJ2-7, reads KAGVTQTPRYLIKTRGQQVTLSCSPISGHRSVSWYQQTPGQGLQFLFEYFSETQRNKGNFPGRFSGRQFSNSRSEMNVSTLELGDSALYLCASSPRASGGINEQYFGPGTRLTVT.

This clonotype was observed at least ten times. The CDR3 region is CASSDLAGGVGELFF. CDR3 nucleotides: TGTGCCAGCAGTGATCTAGCCGGGGGTGTCGGGGAGCTGTTTTTT. This chain links TRBV2 with TRBJ2-2, with a possible D match to TRBD2 (6 bases). Trimming shortened V by 3 bases and J by 7 bases, and 15 bases separated the two germline ends. CDR1 and CDR2 (germline): SNHLY, FYNNEI. The CDR3 loop spans 15 amino acids. The whole variable domain, filled in from reference TRBV2 and TRBJ2-2, reads EPEVTQTPSHQVTQMGQEVILRCVPISNHLYFYWYRQILGQKVEFLVSFYNNEISEKSEIFDDQFSVERPDGSNFTLKIRSTKLEDSAMYFCASSDLAGGVGELFFGEGSRLTVL.

This clonotype has at least ten counts. The chain recombines TRBV6-5 with TRBJ2-5; tentative D call: TRBD1 (6 bases). The germline CDR1 and CDR2 sequences are MNHEY and SVGAGI. The ends were cut back, 2 bases at V and 7 bases at J, with 17 bases in the middle. The CDR3 loop spans 15 amino acids. The CDR3 region has the DNA TGTGCCAGCAGTTACGGGGGCCTGGTATCCGGGACCCAGTACTTC. It translates to CASSYGGLVSGTQYF.

This chain uses TRBV5-6 with TRBJ2-3; 7 nucleotides match TRBD1. The germline V gene has CDR1 SGHDT and CDR2 YYEEEE. V lost 6 bases to trimming and J lost 2 bases; unmatched junction nucleotides: 9. The CDR3 is 15 amino acids. In DNA form, the CDR3 reads TGTGCCAGCATGTACCGGGACAGACACACAGATACGCAGTATTTT. Its translation: CASMYRDRHTDTQYF.

This clonotype appeared a single time. A junction end diverges from the germline sequence, so it may reflect a read error. V and J are TRBV28 and TRBJ2-7; tentatively, D is TRBD1 or TRBD2 (5 bases each). Per germline, CDR1 MDHEN and CDR2 SYDVKM. The CDR3 sequence is 15 residues long. CDR3 region: CTSRSGTVSSYEQYF. For the CDR3, the DNA is TGTACCAGCAGGTCCGGGACGGTCAGCTCCTACGAGCAGTACTTC.